This T cell receptor beta chain was captured in a study of blood T cell repertoires in COVID-19. Looking at the study overall: COVID-19 samples, acute and convalescent, were from the United States, Italy and Spain. In each case, the material was cDNA or gDNA derived from T cells, B-cell-depleted T cells, or PBMCs.

Note on this clone: Other DNA sequences in the sample encode the same CDR3.

Data came from immunoSEQ multiplex PCR; TCRdb stores just in-frame clones and leaves some out. This table has fewer than 350,000 clones, 85% appearing once. The CDR3 spans 12 residues. V dropped 5 bases and J dropped 5 bases, with 9 bases sitting between them. Participants were placed into cohorts based on the clinical history they reported. This TCR was recovered from a woman aged 30 to 39 who had been exposed to COVID-19. The chain recombines TRBV12-3 or TRBV12-4 with TRBJ1-2; possible D gene TRBD1, 6 bases. Sequenced material: PBMCs or T cells enriched from blood (not recorded which). CDR3 protein: CASSPQGYGYTF. Written as DNA, the CDR3 is TGTGCCAGCAGTCCCCAGGGGTATGGCTACACCTTC.